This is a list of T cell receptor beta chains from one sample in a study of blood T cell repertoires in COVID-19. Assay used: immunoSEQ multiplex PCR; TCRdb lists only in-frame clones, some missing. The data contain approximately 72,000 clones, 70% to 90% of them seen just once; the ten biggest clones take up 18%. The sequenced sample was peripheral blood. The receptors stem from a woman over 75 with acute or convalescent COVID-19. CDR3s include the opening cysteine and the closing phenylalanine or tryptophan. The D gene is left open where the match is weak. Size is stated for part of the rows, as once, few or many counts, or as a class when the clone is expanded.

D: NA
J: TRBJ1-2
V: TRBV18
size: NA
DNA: TGTGCCAGCTCACCACCAGTTACGGGCTATGGCTACACCTTC
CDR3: CASSPPVTGYGYTF

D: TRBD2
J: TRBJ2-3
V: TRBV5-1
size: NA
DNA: TGCGCCAGCAGCTTGGTGGGTCGAGCGGGAGCTCAAGATACGCAGTATTTT
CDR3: CASSLVGRAGAQDTQYF

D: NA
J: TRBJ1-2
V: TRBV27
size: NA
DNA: TGTGCCAGCTCGAGGAGCCAGAATTATGGCTACACCTTC
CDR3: CASSRSQNYGYTF

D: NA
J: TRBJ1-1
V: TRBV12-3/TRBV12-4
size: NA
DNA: TGTGCCAGCAGTTTCCCGTCTGAAGCTTTCTTT
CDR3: CASSFPSEAFF

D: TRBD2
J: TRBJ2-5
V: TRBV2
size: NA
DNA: TGTGCCAGCATCGCGGGGGGAGAGACCCAGTACTTC
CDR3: CASIAGGETQYF

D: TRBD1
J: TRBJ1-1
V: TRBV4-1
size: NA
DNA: TGCGCCAGCAGCCTGGGGTGGTTGGGTCCCGGGACAGTTGAAGCTTTCTTT
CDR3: CASSLGWLGPGTVEAFF

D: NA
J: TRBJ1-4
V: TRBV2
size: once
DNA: TGTGCCACCGGACAGTCTAATGAAAAACTGTTTTTT
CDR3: CATGQSNEKLFF

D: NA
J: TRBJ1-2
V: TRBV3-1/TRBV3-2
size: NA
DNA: TGTGCCAGCAGCCAAGTGCAGGGCCATGGCTACACCTTC
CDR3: CASSQVQGHGYTF

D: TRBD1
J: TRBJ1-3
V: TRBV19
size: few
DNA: TGTGCCAGTAGTATAGATCCAGGGGGCCATGGAAACACCATATATTTT
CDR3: CASSIDPGGHGNTIYF

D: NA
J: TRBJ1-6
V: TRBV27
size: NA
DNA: TGTGCCAGCAGTTTACGGGGGGGGAGTTCCTATAATTCACCCCTCCACTTT
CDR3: CASSLRGGSSYNSPLHF